Following are 23 T cell receptor beta chains from one sample sequenced in a study of shared clonotypes between healthy human individuals. The table came from immunoSEQ multiplex PCR; TCRdb's copy has only in-frame clones and leaves some out. The sample lists about 480,000 clones, roughly 85% occurring once. The sequencing input was PBMCs. The receptors originated from a woman between 40 and 50 years old in good health. Some clones in this sample may be carry-over from other donors' samples.

The chain joins TRBV18 to TRBJ2-5, with a weak D call TRBD1 (6 bases). The CDR3 is made up of 11 amino acids. Germline CDR1 is KGHSH and CDR2 is LQKENI. V gave up 2 bases and J gave up 9 bases, with 7 bases separating them. CDR3 loop: CASSPEGAQYF. The CDR3 coding sequence is TGTGCCAGCTCACCAGAGGGGGCCCAGTACTTC.

The genes are TRBV10-3 and TRBJ2-1; 9 nucleotides align to TRBD2. The CDR3 contains 18 residues. J gave up 4 bases and V 0 bases, and 10 bases lay outside the gene matches. CDR1 ENHRY and CDR2 SYGVKD come from the germline V gene. In DNA form, the CDR3 reads TGTGCCATCAGTGAGTCGACATCGGCTAGCGGGGCTTACAATGAGCAGTTCTTC. Its translation: CAISESTSASGAYNEQFF.

CDR3 coding DNA: TGTGCTAGTGGTCCTGACAGCTCTGGGGCCAACGTCCTGACTTTC. The encoded protein is CASGPDSSGANVLTF. The chain joins TRBV12-5 to TRBJ2-6, with D perhaps TRBD1 (5 bases). The CDR3 contains 15 residues. V lost 5 bases to trimming and J lost 0 bases, with 8 bases between them. Germline V gene sequence: CDR1 LGHNT, CDR2 FRNRAP.

The table lists this clone with a count of one. This chain joins TRBV7-9 and TRBJ2-3, with 7 bases matching TRBD1. V trimming: 3 bases; J trimming: 6 bases; junction bases outside the gene matches: 3. The CDR3 length is 13 residues. The germline V gene has CDR1 SEHNR and CDR2 FQNEAQ (reference sequence). The CDR3 DNA reads as TGTGCCAGCAGCTTGGTGGGACAGGATACGCAGTATTTT. Protein sequence: CASSLVGQDTQYF.

The CDR3 is CSADGGLGDEKLFF. In DNA form, the CDR3 reads TGCAGCGCCGATGGAGGTTTGGGGGATGAAAAACTGTTTTTT. The rearrangement links TRBV29-1 to TRBJ1-4, with D maybe TRBD1 (5 bases). This CDR3 region has 14 residues. In germline, CDR1 is SQVTM, CDR2 ANQGSEA. V gave up 7 bases and J gave up 6 bases, with 18 bases separating them.

This CDR3 is CASTRGLAPNEQFF. CDR3 nucleotide sequence: TGTGCCAGCACTAGGGGGCTAGCGCCTAATGAGCAGTTCTTC. The gene calls are TRBV6-1 and TRBJ2-1; D possibly corresponds to TRBD1 (7 bases). Between the trimmed V and J ends, which lost 7 bases and 7 bases, there was a span of 17 bases. This CDR3 spans 14 amino acids. Germline V lookup: CDR1 MNHNS, CDR2 SASEGT.

The chain carries TRBV7-3 and TRBJ1-1; TRBD1 is a possible D gene (5 bases). V lost 2 bases and J lost 4, with 26 bases in between. Germline-derived CDR1 and CDR2 are SGHTA and FQGTGA. CDR3 length: 19 amino acids. The CDR3 bases are TGTGCCAGCAGCTTACCTGCTTGGGGCGGATTGAAGGGAGGCACTGAAGCTTTCTTT. Translating it yields CASSLPAWGGLKGGTEAFF.

V usage is TRBV28 and J usage is TRBJ2-1; 9 bases map to TRBD2. V gave up 8 bases and J gave up 4 bases; unmatched junction bases: 9. Germline loops: CDR1 MDHEN, CDR2 SYDVKM. The CDR3 length is 15 residues. The CDR3 protein is CASGPLAGGYNEQFF. In nucleotides, the CDR3 is TGTGCCAGCGGACCACTAGCGGGTGGTTACAATGAGCAGTTCTTC. The whole variable domain, filled in from reference TRBV28 and TRBJ2-1, reads DVKVTQSSRYLVKRTGEKVFLECVQDMDHENMFWYRQDPGLGLRLIYFSYDVKMKEKGDIPEGYSVSREKKERFSLILESASTNQTSMYLCASGPLAGGYNEQFFGPGTRLTVL.

The rearrangement uses TRBV27 and TRBJ2-7; D may be TRBD1 (7 bases). The V end was cut by 5 bases, the J end by 7 bases, with 15 bases between. Germline CDR1 reads MNHEY; CDR2 reads SMNVEV (reference sequence). The CDR3 totals 13 residues. Written as DNA, the CDR3 is TGTGCCAGCAGTAACAAACAGGGGAGGGAGCAGTACTTC. Its protein product is CASSNKQGREQYF.

Concerning this clone itself: A read error may produce the germline difference seen at one junction end. V and J are TRBV4-1 and TRBJ1-5; no reliable D call. This CDR3 has 16 amino acids. Germline CDR1 and CDR2: MGHRA and YSYEKL. The CDR3 protein is CASSQDPPGSSQPQHF. In DNA form, the CDR3 reads TGCGCCAGCAGCCAAGATCCCCCGGGAAGCAGTCAGCCCCAGCATTTT.

The V gene is TRBV12-5, the J gene TRBJ2-3; D possibly corresponds to TRBD2 (6 bases). Trimming shortened V by 5 bases and J by 5 bases, and 14 bases separated the two germline ends. CDR1 and CDR2 from the germline V gene are LGHNT and FRNRAP. The CDR3 is made up of 14 amino acids. In DNA, the CDR3 is TGTGCTAGTGGTCCAGACCTAGCGAGAGATACGCAGTATTTT. It codes for CASGPDLARDTQYF.

The chain combines TRBV7-2 with TRBJ1-1; the match to TRBD1 covers 7 bases. CDR3 size: 15 residues. Losses at the gene ends were 4 bases for V and 1 base for J; bases not matched to a gene: 6. Germline assignment: CDR1 SGHTA and CDR2 FQGNSA. The CDR3, as DNA: TGTGCCAGCAGCTCCCATCGGACAGGGAACACTGAAGCTTTCTTT. This codes for CASSSHRTGNTEAFF.

The chain has TRBV18 and TRBJ2-7; 8 bases fit TRBD1. The germline V gene has CDR1 KGHSH and CDR2 LQKENI. The CDR3 runs 15 residues. The V and J ends lost 3 bases and 5 bases, in that order; junction bases with no gene match: 9. CDR3 sequence reads: CASSPRTGKGDEQYF. Here the CDR3 DNA reads TGTGCCAGCTCACCCCGGACAGGGAAAGGTGACGAGCAGTACTTC.

This sequence joins TRBV30 and TRBJ1-4, with D unclear. There are 16 residues in the CDR3. Trimming removed 6 bases from V and 0 bases from J, with 17 bases in between. Germline V CDR1 and CDR2: GTSNPN, SVGIG (reference sequence). The CDR3 nucleotides read TGTGCCTGCAAGGTAGCGAAAATCTCAACTAATGAAAAACTGTTTTTT. Its translation is CACKVAKISTNEKLFF.

The J gene is TRBJ2-3, the V gene TRBV5-1, with 7 positions matching TRBD1. J lost 1 base, V lost 4 bases, and 3 bases had no gene match. The germline V gene has CDR1 SGHRS and CDR2 YFSETQ. This CDR3 spans 14 amino acids. The CDR3 region is CASSNGQGTDTQYF. The CDR3 nucleotides read TGCGCCAGCAGCAACGGACAGGGCACAGATACGCAGTATTTT.

The rearrangement uses TRBV29-1 and TRBJ1-2, with D possibly TRBD1 on 5 matching bases. The length of the CDR3 is 14 residues. Trimming stripped 0 bases from V and 4 bases from J, with 12 bases between. The V gene's germline CDR1 is SQVTM and CDR2 ANQGSEA. The CDR3 nucleotides read TGCAGCGTTGAAGATCAACCCGGGGCCTATGGCTACACCTTC. This translates into CSVEDQPGAYGYTF.

The chain couples TRBV5-4 to TRBJ2-3; D may correspond to TRBD1 or TRBD2 (7 bases each). The CDR3 sequence is 15 residues long. Trimming removed 4 bases at V and 1 base at J, with 13 bases between. Germline V lookup: CDR1 SGHNT, CDR2 YYREEE (reference sequence). DNA for the CDR3: TGTGCCAGCAGCCAGGGGGGAGGGGGCACAGATACGCAGTATTTT. Protein product: CASSQGGGGTDTQYF.

With respect to this clone: This likely traces to a read error, being one base from a far larger clone. V and J are TRBV11-2 and TRBJ2-2, with TRBD2 identical over 12 bases. The CDR3 has 15 residues. Trimming at V came to 4 bases and at J to 4 bases, leaving 1 base not matched to a gene. Germline CDR1 is SGHAT and CDR2 is FQNNGV. The CDR3 DNA sequence: TGTGCCAGCAGCTGGACTAGCGGGATCACCGGGGAGCTGTTTTTT. The encoded protein is CASSWTSGITGELFF.

The chain employs TRBV5-1 and TRBJ2-5; D is undetermined. Germline CDR1 is SGHRS and CDR2 is YFSETQ. Trimming shortened V by 7 bases and J by 2 bases, and 18 bases separated the two germline ends. This CDR3 contains 15 residues. The CDR3 nucleotides are TGCGCCAGCCTCCCAGTTCCCGGGCCACAAGAGACCCAGTACTTC. Translation: CASLPVPGPQETQYF. The variable domain in full, with the rest retrieved from reference TRBV5-1 and TRBJ2-5, is KAGVTQTPRYLIKTRGQQVTLSCSPISGHRSVSWYQQTPGQGLQFLFEYFSETQRNKGNFPGRFSGRQFSNSRSEMNVSTLELGDSALYLCASLPVPGPQETQYFGPGTRLLVL.

The chain links TRBV4-2 to TRBJ2-7, with 9 bases that match TRBD2. This CDR3 spans 16 amino acids. Germline CDR1 LGHNA, CDR2 YNFKEQ. Trimming took 0 bases from V and 7 from J; bases not matched to a gene: 10. CDR3 bases: TGTGCCAGCAGCCAAGATTTAGGGACTAGCTCGCGGGAGCAGTACTTC. It is translated as CASSQDLGTSSREQYF.

This clone is a singleton in its sample. The chain carries TRBV18 and TRBJ2-1; 12 bases are a match to TRBD2. V shed 3 bases, J shed 2 bases, and the junction held 2 bases outside the gene matches. There are 16 residues in the CDR3. CDR1 is KGHSH and CDR2 is LQKENI in the germline V gene. This chain's CDR3 is CASSPGLAGTYNEQFF. In DNA, the CDR3 is TGTGCCAGCTCACCCGGACTAGCGGGAACCTACAATGAGCAGTTCTTC.

This chain uses TRBV2 with TRBJ1-2; D is unclear. Germline-derived CDR1 and CDR2 are SNHLY and FYNNEI. V was clipped by 7 bases and J by 8 bases, with 23 bases between them. The CDR3 sequence is 15 residues long. The DNA for the CDR3 is TGTGCCAGCAAAACTACACAGTTCAACTTGGAGGGCTACACCTTC. Its translation: CASKTTQFNLEGYTF.

As regards this clone: The sample carries other DNA sequences with the same CDR3. The CDR3 nucleotides are TGTGCCAGTAGTATTCGGACTAGCGGTAGCACAGATACGCAGTATTTT. Translating it yields CASSIRTSGSTDTQYF. The chain links TRBV19 to TRBJ2-3; TRBD2 matches at 10 bases. Trimming took 3 bases from V and 0 from J; bases not matched to a gene: 3. Germline CDR1 and CDR2: LNHDA and SQIVND (reference sequence). The CDR3 covers 16 residues.